This T cell receptor beta chain emerged from a study of control samples from healthy donors and cancer patients. The data were produced by immunoSEQ multiplex PCR, yet TCRdb's version contains in-frame clones alone and is incomplete. The table lists some 130,000 clones, approximately 89% of them singletons, with 3.4% in the top ten. Losses at the gene ends were 7 bases for V and 3 bases for J; bases not matched to a gene: 7. This CDR3 has 14 amino acids. Per germline, CDR1 SGHVS and CDR2 FQNEAQ. The V and J genes are TRBV7-8 and TRBJ2-7; 9 bases fit TRBD1. Material: blood. The TCR was taken from a man aged 40-49 years in good health. CDR3 amino acids: CASTRQGDFYEQYF. In DNA form, the CDR3 reads TGTGCCAGCACCAGACAGGGGGACTTCTACGAGCAGTACTTC.